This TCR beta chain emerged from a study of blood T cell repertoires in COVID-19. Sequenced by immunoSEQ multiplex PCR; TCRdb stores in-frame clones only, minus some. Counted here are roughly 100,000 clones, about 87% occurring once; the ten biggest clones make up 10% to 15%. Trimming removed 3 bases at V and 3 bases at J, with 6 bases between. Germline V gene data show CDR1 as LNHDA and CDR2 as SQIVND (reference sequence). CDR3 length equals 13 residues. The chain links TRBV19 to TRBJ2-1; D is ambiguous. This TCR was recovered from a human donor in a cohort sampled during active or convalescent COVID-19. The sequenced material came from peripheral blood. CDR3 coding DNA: TGTGCCAGTAGTATCTCCAGCTACAATGAGCAGTTCTTC. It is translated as CASSISSYNEQFF.